This note documents a single T cell receptor beta chain sequence. The data were taken from a study of blood T cell repertoires in COVID-19. Study information: Both acute and convalescent COVID-19 samples were obtained from the United States, Italy and Spain. Sample material is recorded as cDNA or gDNA derived from T cells, B-cell-depleted T cells, or PBMCs.

TCRdb's table, derived via immunoSEQ multiplex PCR, lists solely in-frame clones and lacks some. The sample has 150,000 or so clones, about 83% seen once. The germline gives CDR1 MNHNS, CDR2 SASEGT. V was trimmed by 2 bases and J by 9 bases, leaving 13 bases between them. The CDR3 extends over 13 amino acids. The clonotype originates from a human donor in a cohort sampled during active COVID-19. The chain has TRBV6-1 and TRBJ1-2; D not resolved. Sample: peripheral blood. The CDR3 bases are TGTGCCAGCAGTGAAATTCCGGGATCGAGCTACACCTTC. Protein product: CASSEIPGSSYTF.